The 27 T cell receptor beta chains reported below all come from one sample, sequenced in a study of PD-L1 blockade in urothelial cancer. TCRdb keeps only in-frame clones here, not all; method: immunoSEQ multiplex PCR. Here the sample spans 100,000 to 150,000 clones, approximately 84% being singletons. The time point denotes: pretreatment peripheral blood. Sequenced material: PBMCs, taken around atezolizumab (anti-PD-L1) treatment. These receptors were obtained from a man in his forties or fifties with urothelial cancer.

About this clone: In the same sample, other DNA sequences code for this CDR3. DNA for the CDR3: TGTGCCAGCAGCTTACAGTCCAATCAGCCCCAGCATTTT. It yields the protein CASSLQSNQPQHF. The chain uses TRBV7-2 and TRBJ1-5, with no clear D. CDR1 is SGHTA, CDR2 FQGNSA, per germline. The CDR3 is 13 amino acids. Trimming took 2 bases from V and 3 from J, leaving 5 bases between them.

Notes on this clone: Other DNA sequences in this specimen translate into the identical CDR3. The chain carries TRBV11-3 and TRBJ2-1, with 7 bases matching TRBD1. The CDR3 has 15 amino acids. Per germline, CDR1 SGHNT and CDR2 YENEEA. Trimming at V came to 3 bases and at J to 2 bases, leaving 4 bases not matched to a gene. In nucleotides, the CDR3 is TGTGCCAGCAGCTTGGGCAGGGGGACCTACAATGAGCAGTTCTTC. It encodes CASSLGRGTYNEQFF.

This chain links TRBV10-3 with TRBJ2-7; TRBD2 matches at 9 bases. CDR3 length equals 12 residues. Germline loops: CDR1 ENHRY, CDR2 SYGVKD. Trimming cost V 5 bases and J 5 bases; bases outside gene matches: 1. CDR3 residues: CAISRLADEQYF. Written as DNA, the CDR3 is TGTGCCATCAGTAGACTAGCGGACGAGCAGTACTTC.

V and J are TRBV11-2 and TRBJ1-1; 7 bases map to TRBD1. V shed 5 bases, J shed 4 bases, and the junction held 4 bases outside the gene matches. CDR1 is SGHAT and CDR2 is FQNNGV in the germline V gene. The CDR3 contains 13 residues. The CDR3 loop reads CASSLDRVTEAFF. In nucleotides, the CDR3 is TGTGCCAGCAGCCTTGACAGGGTCACTGAAGCTTTCTTT. The entire variable domain, with the rest obtained from reference TRBV11-2 and TRBJ1-1, is as follows: EAGVAQSPRYKIIEKRQSVAFWCNPISGHATLYWYQQILGQGPKLLIQFQNNGVVDDSQLPKDRFSAERLKGVDSTLKIQPAKLEDSAVYLCASSLDRVTEAFFGQGTRLTVV.

The rearrangement links TRBV7-2 to TRBJ1-2; weak D call: TRBD1 (6 bases). V lost 4 bases to trimming and J lost 1 base, with 10 bases between them. The CDR3 is 14 residues long. Germline V gene lookup returns CDR1 SGHTA and CDR2 FQGNSA. CDR3: CASSSQGFNYGYTF. DNA of the CDR3: TGTGCCAGCAGCTCACAGGGATTTAACTATGGCTACACCTTC.

In its sample, this clone was seen a few times. The chain joins TRBV28 to TRBJ2-2, with a weak D call TRBD2 (5 bases). CDR1 and CDR2 from the germline V gene are MDHEN and SYDVKM. The CDR3 contains 12 residues. Trimming took off 7 bases at V and 4 bases at J, with 7 bases between the two ends. CDR3 sequence: CASTRGTGELFF. Here the CDR3 DNA reads TGTGCCAGCACCCGGGGCACCGGGGAGCTGTTTTTT.

Only one count was recorded for this clone. The chain combines TRBV18 with TRBJ2-5, with TRBD2 matching 7 bases. The length of the CDR3 is 14 residues. Looked up from germline, CDR1 is KGHSH and CDR2 is LQKENI. V shed 2 bases, J shed 4 bases, and the junction held 4 bases outside the gene matches. The CDR3 nucleotides are TGTGCCAGCTCACCAGCGGGAGAGGCAGAGACCCAGTACTTC. Protein product: CASSPAGEAETQYF.

The chain employs TRBV6-5 and TRBJ1-5, with 7 bases that match TRBD1. The CDR3 runs 14 residues. V shed 10 bases, J shed 7 bases, and the junction held 13 bases outside the gene matches. CDR1 is MNHEY, CDR2 SVGAGI, per germline. For the CDR3, the DNA is TGTGCCACCGCCAAGGGACAGAAGGGGCAGCCCCAGCATTTT. It is translated as CATAKGQKGQPQHF.

This chain connects TRBV11-2 to TRBJ2-7, with D uncertain. The CDR3 loop spans 16 amino acids. Germline values: CDR1 SGHAT, CDR2 FQNNGV. Trimming removed 1 base from V and 2 bases from J, with 15 bases in between. The CDR3, as DNA: TGTGCCAGCAGCTTAGCTCCCCCCCCACAGCCCTACGAGCAGTACTTC. It specifies CASSLAPPPQPYEQYF.

The chain links TRBV28 to TRBJ2-3; 8 bases are a match to TRBD2. This CDR3 comprises 14 residues. V was pared by 8 bases and J by 2 bases, with 6 bases of the junction left unmatched. The V gene's germline CDR1 is MDHEN and CDR2 SYDVKM. The DNA of the CDR3 is TGTGCCAGCCTTAGCGGGATCCTCACAGATACGCAGTATTTT. It yields the protein CASLSGILTDTQYF. Drawing the rest from reference TRBV28 and TRBJ2-3, the complete variable domain is DVKVTQSSRYLVKRTGEKVFLECVQDMDHENMFWYRQDPGLGLRLIYFSYDVKMKEKGDIPEGYSVSREKKERFSLILESASTNQTSMYLCASLSGILTDTQYFGPGTRLTVL.

The sample holds many counts of this clone. The chain has TRBV6-6 and TRBJ2-7, with TRBD2 matching over 7 bases. The CDR3 consists of 15 residues. V gave up 4 bases and J gave up 0 bases; unmatched junction bases: 6. Germline CDR1 reads MNHNY; CDR2 reads SVGAGI (reference sequence). The CDR3 here is CASSSRGGISYEQYF. CDR3 nucleotide sequence: TGTGCCAGCAGTTCCCGCGGGGGTATCTCCTACGAGCAGTACTTC.

CDR3 sequence: CASSPRTSVEEQFF. The CDR3 nucleotides are TGTGCCAGCAGCCCTCGGACTAGCGTCGAGGAGCAGTTCTTC. V is TRBV9 and J is TRBJ2-1; 9 bases match TRBD2. This CDR3 has 14 residues. Germline CDR1 reads SGDLS; CDR2 reads YYNGEE. J lost 10 bases, V lost 4 bases, and 9 bases had no gene match.

This rearrangement joins TRBV5-1 to TRBJ1-1, with 7 bases that match TRBD1. The V gene end was trimmed by 1 base and the J gene end by 1 base; junction bases not matched to a gene: 16. The CDR3 runs 19 residues. Germline V lookup: CDR1 SGHRS, CDR2 YFSETQ. CDR3 bases: TGCGCCAGCAGCTTGAACAGGGGAAACTTCGAGACCAAGAACACTGAAGCTTTCTTT. Amino acid sequence: CASSLNRGNFETKNTEAFF.

The rearrangement links TRBV2 to TRBJ1-5; D not certain. Germline V lookup: CDR1 SNHLY, CDR2 FYNNEI. There are 13 residues in the CDR3. Trimming removed 8 bases from V and 4 bases from J, with 12 bases in between. CDR3 region: CASVTERNQPQHF. CDR3 DNA: TGTGCCAGCGTGACTGAGAGGAATCAGCCCCAGCATTTT.

In its sample, this clone was seen a few times. V and J are TRBV18 and TRBJ2-7; TRBD1 aligns across 7 bases. This CDR3 contains 14 residues. The ends lost 6 bases at V and 5 bases at J; junction bases unmatched: 10. Per the germline V gene, CDR1 is KGHSH and CDR2 is LQKENI. The CDR3, as DNA: TGTGCCAGCTCCATACAGGGGATCAAAAACGAGCAGTACTTC. Protein sequence: CASSIQGIKNEQYF.

This clone occurred once. Here the CDR3 DNA reads TGTGCCAGCAGCGTAGTGGGCGGGAGGAACACAGATACGCAGTATTTT. This sequence encodes CASSVVGGRNTDTQYF. The V call is TRBV9, the J call TRBJ2-3; the match to TRBD2 covers 8 bases. The germline V gene encodes CDR1 SGDLS and CDR2 YYNGEE. The CDR3 is 16 amino acids. The V segment lost 0 bases and the J segment 2 bases; nucleotides outside the gene matches: 5.

The chain couples TRBV7-2 to TRBJ2-3, with 7 bases that match TRBD2. The germline V gene has CDR1 SGHTA and CDR2 FQGNSA. The CDR3 runs to 13 residues. V shed 6 bases and J 9 bases; nucleotides not matched to a gene: 9. The CDR3 sequence: CASSGGEGGTQYF. The CDR3 nucleotides read TGTGCCAGCAGTGGGGGGGAGGGAGGGACGCAGTATTTT.

The genes are TRBV9 and TRBJ2-2, with 12 positions matching TRBD2. Germline V gives CDR1 SGDLS, CDR2 YYNGEE. The CDR3 spans 19 residues. V dropped 0 bases and J dropped 4; count of bases not matched to a gene: 10. CDR3 loop: CASSVGGRGLAGFTGELFF. The CDR3 nucleotides read TGTGCCAGCAGCGTAGGAGGGAGGGGACTAGCGGGCTTCACCGGGGAGCTGTTTTTT.

This chain joins TRBV25-1 and TRBJ1-2, with TRBD1 identical over 7 bases. CDR3 length: 13 residues. Germline V lookup: CDR1 MGHDK, CDR2 SYGVNS. The V segment lost 5 bases and the J segment 7 bases; nucleotides outside the gene matches: 7. The CDR3 loop is CASSYDRVRGYTF. CDR3 coding DNA: TGTGCCAGCAGTTACGACAGGGTTCGTGGCTACACCTTC.

With respect to this clone: At the DNA level, this CDR3 is encoded by other sequences in the same sample as well. CDR3 sequence reads: CASSPGGNQPQHF. CDR3 coding DNA: TGTGCCAGCAGCCCAGGGGGCAATCAGCCCCAGCATTTT. The V gene is TRBV7-2, the J gene TRBJ1-5, with a possible D match to TRBD1 (6 bases). The germline V gene has CDR1 SGHTA and CDR2 FQGNSA. The V and J ends lost 5 bases and 2 bases respectively, with 7 bases between them. CDR3 length: 13 amino acids.

This clone came up a few times. CDR3 DNA: TGTGCCAGCTCACGGGACAGGGCGGATTCACCCCTCCACTTT. This codes for CASSRDRADSPLHF. This chain joins TRBV18 and TRBJ1-6; TRBD1 agrees at 9 bases. The germline V gene encodes CDR1 KGHSH and CDR2 LQKENI. The V and J ends lost 4 bases and 8 bases, in that order; junction bases with no gene match: 3. The CDR3 spans 14 residues.

The CDR3 DNA reads TGTGCCAGCAGTGAAAAGTCTACCTATAATTCACCCCTCCACTTT. Translated, it gives CASSEKSTYNSPLHF. The chain combines TRBV2 with TRBJ1-6; D call uncertain. V shed 2 bases and J shed 2 bases, with 7 bases lying between them. This CDR3 contains 15 residues. Germline lookup yields CDR1 SNHLY and CDR2 FYNNEI.

The gene calls are TRBV27 and TRBJ2-1; a weak D match, TRBD2 (6 bases). This CDR3 spans 12 amino acids. Germline V gene data show CDR1 as MNHEY and CDR2 as SMNVEV (reference sequence). The V gene lost 5 bases and the J gene lost 5 bases, with 7 bases spanning the gap. The CDR3 loop is CASSRGNNEQFF. Here the CDR3 DNA reads TGTGCCAGCAGTCGGGGGAACAATGAGCAGTTCTTC.

This chain connects TRBV27 to TRBJ1-1; D uncertain. Trimming removed 3 bases from V and 6 bases from J, with 20 bases in between. The CDR3 totals 16 residues. Germline V gene sequence: CDR1 MNHEY, CDR2 SMNVEV (reference sequence). The CDR3 coding sequence is TGTGCCAGCAGTTTGGCCTTTTTAAATCCCGGGTCTGAAGCTTTCTTT. This sequence encodes CASSLAFLNPGSEAFF.

The V call is TRBV28, the J call TRBJ2-2; D may be TRBD2 (6 bases). Germline CDR1 reads MDHEN; CDR2 reads SYDVKM. This CDR3 has 12 amino acids. The V and J ends lost 8 bases and 7 bases respectively, with 11 bases between them. CDR3 region: CASRGGNGELFF. Here the CDR3 DNA reads TGTGCCAGCCGCGGCGGGAACGGGGAGCTGTTTTTT.

This rearrangement joins TRBV28 to TRBJ1-3, with 8 bases that match TRBD1. The CDR3 extends over 15 amino acids. J was trimmed by 8 bases and V by 6 bases; bases with no gene match: 12. Germline CDR1 is MDHEN and CDR2 is SYDVKM. CDR3 in amino acids: CASRTMVGQGYTIYF. CDR3 coding DNA: TGTGCCAGCAGGACGATGGTTGGACAGGGTTACACCATATATTTT. The variable domain in full, with the rest retrieved from reference TRBV28 and TRBJ1-3, is DVKVTQSSRYLVKRTGEKVFLECVQDMDHENMFWYRQDPGLGLRLIYFSYDVKMKEKGDIPEGYSVSREKKERFSLILESASTNQTSMYLCASRTMVGQGYTIYFGEGSWLTVV.

V usage is TRBV7-9 and J usage is TRBJ2-3; maybe TRBD2 (5 bases). The CDR3 length is 14 residues. From germline, CDR1 is SEHNR and CDR2 FQNEAQ (reference sequence). V dropped 8 bases and J dropped 0 bases, with 12 bases sitting between them. The CDR3 region is CASHGMGSTDTQYF. The CDR3 DNA is TGTGCCAGCCACGGGATGGGCAGCACAGATACGCAGTATTTT.